This entry is about one T cell receptor (beta chain). The antigen remains undetermined. Germline CDR1 and CDR2: SEHNR and FQNEAQ (reference sequence). V was clipped by 5 bases and J by 3 bases, with 16 bases between them. The CDR3 extends over 16 amino acids. This sample was taken from a study of Tregs in tolerant kidney transplant recipients. Study-level results: Biological reproducibility was not directly addressed in this study. Activated donor B cell expansion appeared to reveal the most relevant donor-specific TCRbeta repertoire. The small number of patients limits these findings pending further validation.

Unstimulated Tregs (CD4+CD25+CD127-) and CD4+CD25- non-Tregs were sorted from PBMCs. Data came from immunoSEQ multiplex PCR; TCRdb stores just in-frame clones and leaves some out. The table shows 75,000 to 100,000 clones, with over 85% occurring only once. This chain connects TRBV7-9 to TRBJ1-4; perhaps TRBD1 as D (5 bases). The TCR sequence derives from a human donor in good health. The sequenced sample was CD8+ T cells from blood. This CDR3 reads CASSGTTGGANEKLFF. CDR3 nucleotides: TGTGCCAGCAGCGGAACCACTGGGGGAGCTAATGAAAAACTGTTTTTT.